These 13 T cell receptor beta chains originate from one sample sequenced in a study of shared clonotypes between healthy human individuals. TCRdb's table, derived via immunoSEQ multiplex PCR, lists solely in-frame clones and lacks some. This table has 2 million to 2.5 million clones, about 95% appearing once. Terminally differentiated effector memory CD45RA+ cells were excluded by CCR7 positive selection of CD45RO-negative cells. Material: naive CD8+ T cells sorted from blood. All receptors come from a man between 18 and 35 years old in good health.

This chain connects TRBV5-4 to TRBJ1-1; no clear D gene. The V and J ends lost 4 bases and 3 bases respectively, with 16 bases between them. Germline V CDR1 and CDR2: SGHNT, YYREEE (reference sequence). CDR3 length: 15 residues. CDR3 in DNA: TGTGCCAGCAGCGAAAGGATCTCATGGGACACTGAAGCTTTCTTT. Translation: CASSERISWDTEAFF.

Of note for this clone: The sample contains more than one DNA sequence encoding this CDR3. The genes are TRBV25-1 and TRBJ2-5; 7 nucleotides line up with TRBD2. The J segment lost 5 bases and the V segment lost 6 bases, leaving 0 bases of the junction unmatched. This CDR3 contains 11 residues. Germline-derived CDR1 and CDR2 are MGHDK and SYGVNS. CDR3 in DNA: TGTGCCAGCAGGCGGGGGGAGACCCAGTACTTC. Amino acid sequence: CASRRGETQYF.

The chain recombines TRBV4-1 with TRBJ2-1; 11 positions match TRBD1. Germline V gene lookup returns CDR1 MGHRA and CDR2 YSYEKL. The J segment lost 6 bases and the V segment lost 1 base, leaving 8 bases of the junction unmatched. CDR3 length: 17 residues. Written as DNA, the CDR3 is TGCGCCAGCAGCCAAGTGGAGGGACAGGGGGTGAGCAATGAGCAGTTCTTC. Translating gives CASSQVEGQGVSNEQFF.

The chain carries TRBV9 and TRBJ2-5; D not resolved. V lost 1 base and J 0 bases, leaving 10 bases between the germline ends. Germline CDR1 is SGDLS and CDR2 is YYNGEE. The CDR3 covers 15 residues. DNA of the CDR3: TGTGCCAGCAGCGTAAATGGGCACGACCAAGAGACCCAGTACTTC. This codes for CASSVNGHDQETQYF.

The gene calls are TRBV25-1 and TRBJ2-6, with 7 bases lining up with TRBD1. The CDR3 runs 18 residues. Germline-derived CDR1 and CDR2 are MGHDK and SYGVNS. V gave up 6 bases and J gave up 0 bases; unmatched junction bases: 11. In DNA form, the CDR3 reads TGTGCCAGCAGGGACGACAGGGTCACCAGCTCTGGGGCCAACGTCCTGACTTTC. This translates into CASRDDRVTSSGANVLTF.

The chain uses TRBV5-1 and TRBJ2-1, with 12 bases that match TRBD2. Germline V lookup: CDR1 SGHRS, CDR2 YFSETQ. The CDR3 totals 19 residues. The V segment lost 2 bases and the J segment 0 bases; nucleotides outside the gene matches: 9. The CDR3 coding sequence is TGCGCCAGCAGCTTCGCCGGGACTAGCGGGTTGAGCTCCTACAATGAGCAGTTCTTC. The encoded protein is CASSFAGTSGLSSYNEQFF.

The chain couples TRBV11-2 to TRBJ2-7, with a possible D match to TRBD1 (6 bases). Germline V lookup: CDR1 SGHAT, CDR2 FQNNGV. The length of the CDR3 is 12 residues. Trimming took off 6 bases at V and 3 bases at J, with 9 bases between the two ends. CDR3 sequence reads: CASRGGIYEQYF. For the CDR3, the DNA is TGTGCCAGCAGAGGGGGAATCTACGAGCAGTACTTC.

The chain has TRBV11-2 and TRBJ2-5, with D hard to call. CDR1 and CDR2 (germline): SGHAT, FQNNGV. The CDR3 covers 13 residues. V was pared by 5 bases and J by 3 bases, with 10 bases between. CDR3 sequence reads: CASSETSKETQYF. The DNA of the CDR3 is TGTGCCAGCAGCGAGACGTCTAAAGAGACCCAGTACTTC.

The chain uses TRBV7-9 and TRBJ2-3; TRBD2 matches at 12 bases. The ends lost 4 bases at V and 4 bases at J; junction bases unmatched: 6. Germline V lookup: CDR1 SEHNR, CDR2 FQNEAQ (reference sequence). CDR3 length: 16 residues. DNA for the CDR3: TGTGCCAGCAGCTCCCTAGCGGGGGGGCCATCAGATACGCAGTATTTT. It is translated as CASSSLAGGPSDTQYF.

The CDR3 DNA follows: TGCGCCAGCAGTGAGGGGGGACTAGCGGGAACGAGCTCCTACGAGCAGTACTTC. It is translated as CASSEGGLAGTSSYEQYF. The rearrangement links TRBV10-1 to TRBJ2-7; TRBD2 matches at 13 bases. V shed 2 bases and J 0 bases; nucleotides not matched to a gene: 7. CDR1 is WNHNN, CDR2 SYGVQD, per germline (reference sequence). The CDR3 runs to 18 residues.

With regard to this clone: Distinct nucleotide sequences in the sample also encode this CDR3. This chain uses TRBV7-9 with TRBJ2-1, with 11 bases lining up with TRBD2. CDR1 is SEHNR and CDR2 is FQNEAQ in the germline V gene (reference sequence). This CDR3 comprises 14 residues. After removal of 6 bases from V and 4 bases from J, the junction contained 2 bases not matched to a gene. CDR3 DNA sequence: TGTGCCAGCAGGGGGACTAGCGGATACAATGAGCAGTTCTTC. It encodes CASRGTSGYNEQFF.

This chain uses TRBV27 with TRBJ1-1; D is uncertain. Trimming took off 6 bases at V and 1 base at J, with 12 bases between the two ends. The CDR3 sequence is 14 residues long. The V gene's germline CDR1 is MNHEY and CDR2 SMNVEV (reference sequence). In DNA form, the CDR3 reads TGTGCCAGCAGCTTCGGACGCGGGAACACTGAAGCTTTCTTT. Its translation is CASSFGRGNTEAFF.

V usage is TRBV5-1 and J usage is TRBJ2-1; tentatively, D is TRBD2 (6 bases). V was trimmed by 0 bases and J by 8 bases, leaving 12 bases between them. The CDR3 consists of 14 residues. Germline assignment: CDR1 SGHRS and CDR2 YFSETQ. The CDR3 sequence is CASSLGGVGDEQFF. The CDR3 DNA sequence: TGCGCCAGCAGCTTGGGCGGGGTTGGGGATGAGCAGTTCTTC.